The 13 T cell receptor beta chains given below trace back to one sample, sequenced in a study of blood T cells in healthy people across ages. The use of a sample-barcoded 5' primer and a J-beta primer mix characterized a second PCR of roughly 7 to 12 cycles. TCRdb re-analysed the 5' RACE reads in MiXCR, keeping a single row per CDR3 protein. Of some 860,000 distinct CDR3 sequences listed, 56% are singletons. The sequenced material came from blood. These receptors all stem from a man between 35 and 55 years old in good health.

The J gene is TRBJ2-5, the V gene TRBV27, with D maybe TRBD1 (6 bases). This CDR3 spans 13 amino acids. The germline V gene has CDR1 MNHEY and CDR2 SMNVEV (reference sequence). V was pared by 6 bases and J by 5 bases, with 13 bases between. The CDR3 DNA reads as TGTGCCAGCAGAGATACAGGGCGTGAGACCCAGTACTTC. Protein product: CASRDTGRETQYF.

This sequence joins TRBV7-8 and TRBJ2-1; weak D call: TRBD1 (5 bases). The CDR3 covers 15 residues. Trimming took 6 bases from V and 0 from J, leaving 12 bases between them. Germline loops: CDR1 SGHVS, CDR2 FQNEAQ. This CDR3 is CASSNQGVSYNEQFF. CDR3 DNA sequence: TGTGCCAGCAGTAACCAGGGTGTCTCCTACAATGAGCAGTTCTTC.

This clonotype has only a few counts. The J gene is TRBJ2-7, the V gene TRBV5-1; 10 bases are a match to TRBD1. Germline V gene data show CDR1 as SGHRS and CDR2 as YFSETQ. This CDR3 region has 16 residues. Trimming removed 4 bases from V and 3 bases from J; junction bases left unmatched: 10. The CDR3 DNA is TGCGCCAGCAGCCTGGTGGGACAGGGGAAGTTCTACGAGCAGTACTTC. This translates into CASSLVGQGKFYEQYF.

The chain carries TRBV5-5 and TRBJ2-5; 7 nucleotides agree with TRBD1. The CDR3 runs to 14 residues. Germline V gene lookup returns CDR1 SGHKS and CDR2 YYEKEE (reference sequence). The trim removed 3 bases at V and 5 bases at J, leaving 7 bases unmatched. CDR3 sequence (DNA): TGTGCCAGCAGCTACGGGACAGTCCGGGAGACCCAGTACTTC. Its protein product is CASSYGTVRETQYF. Together with reference TRBV5-5 and TRBJ2-5, the CDR3 gives the full variable domain: DAGVTQSPTHLIKTRGQQVTLRCSPISGHKSVSWYQQVLGQGPQFIFQYYEKEERGRGNFPDRFSARQFPNYSSELNVNALLLGDSALYLCASSYGTVRETQYFGPGTRLLVL.

V is TRBV6-4 and J is TRBJ2-7, with D perhaps being TRBD1 or TRBD2 (5 bases each). The better agreement between TRBJ2-5 and the DNA end casts doubt on the J call. CDR1 and CDR2 (germline): MRHNA, SNTAGT. This CDR3 contains 17 residues. CDR3 sequence reads: CASSDEDPSKGKKTQYF. The CDR3 DNA reads TGTGCCAGCAGTGACGAGGATCCTAGCAAGGGGAAAAAGACCCAGTACTTC.

This chain connects TRBV29-1 to TRBJ2-1; 7 bases match TRBD2. Per the germline V gene, CDR1 is SQVTM and CDR2 is ANQGSEA. The CDR3 has 13 amino acids. Trimming removed 4 bases from V and 8 bases from J; junction bases left unmatched: 8. Here the CDR3 reads CSVVGGRRDEQFF. The DNA of the CDR3 is TGCAGCGTTGTGGGAGGGAGACGGGATGAGCAGTTCTTC.

The chain links TRBV7-9 to TRBJ2-5; no definite D call. Trimming shortened V by 1 base and J by 4 bases, and 16 bases separated the two germline ends. Germline V gene sequence: CDR1 SEHNR, CDR2 FQNEAQ (reference sequence). The CDR3 totals 16 residues. Written as DNA, the CDR3 is TGTGCCAGCAGCTTAGTTGTTGGCAGACACTTAGAGACCCAGTACTTC. Amino acid sequence: CASSLVVGRHLETQYF.

This clonotype was counted between two and nine times. V usage is TRBV12-3 or TRBV12-4 and J usage is TRBJ2-5; D possibly corresponds to TRBD2 (5 bases). This CDR3 contains 13 residues. V dropped 5 bases and J dropped 5 bases, with 12 bases sitting between them. The CDR3 sequence: CASSDGPGETQYF. CDR3 in DNA: TGTGCCAGCAGTGATGGACCGGGGGAGACCCAGTACTTC.

The V and J genes are TRBV28 and TRBJ2-2, with 9 bases lining up with TRBD1. This CDR3 comprises 13 residues. The germline CDR1 and CDR2 sequences are MDHEN and SYDVKM. The ends lost 9 bases at V and 7 bases at J; junction bases unmatched: 6. The DNA of the CDR3 is TGTGCCAGTCTACAGGGGGCCGTCGGGGAGCTGTTTTTT. Its translation is CASLQGAVGELFF.

V gene TRBV7-9 combines with J gene TRBJ1-1; 7 bases line up with TRBD1. Germline CDR1 is SEHNR and CDR2 is FQNEAQ (reference sequence). J was trimmed by 6 bases and V by 5 bases; bases with no gene match: 6. This CDR3 spans 13 amino acids. CDR3 region: CASSRTGVAEAFF. The CDR3 coding sequence is TGTGCCAGCAGCCGTACAGGGGTCGCTGAAGCTTTCTTT.

The J gene is TRBJ2-4, the V gene TRBV18; D uncertain. The CDR3 runs to 16 residues. Trimming left V 3 bases short and J 0 bases short, with 12 bases between. Germline CDR1 and CDR2: KGHSH and LQKENI. CDR3 in amino acids: CASSPQTAIAKNIQYF. The CDR3 nucleotides are TGTGCCAGCTCACCCCAAACGGCGATAGCCAAAAACATTCAGTACTTC.

This chain joins TRBV2 and TRBJ2-5; D gene unclear. In germline, CDR1 is SNHLY, CDR2 FYNNEI. Trimming cost V 1 base and J 11 bases, with 14 bases left between them. This CDR3 has 13 amino acids. This CDR3 is CASSEVGYNEQYF. Written as DNA, the CDR3 is TGTGCCAGCAGTGAAGTGGGTTACAATGAGCAGTACTTC.

This clonotype was seen once. The chain uses TRBV11-3 and TRBJ2-1; 8 bases line up with TRBD1. Germline V gene sequence: CDR1 SGHNT, CDR2 YENEEA. V dropped 5 bases and J dropped 7; count of bases not matched to a gene: 13. The CDR3 extends over 16 amino acids. CDR3 DNA sequence: TGTGCCAGCAGCCCTGGACAGGGAGAGAGGAAAAATGAGCAGTTCTTC. Translation: CASSPGQGERKNEQFF.